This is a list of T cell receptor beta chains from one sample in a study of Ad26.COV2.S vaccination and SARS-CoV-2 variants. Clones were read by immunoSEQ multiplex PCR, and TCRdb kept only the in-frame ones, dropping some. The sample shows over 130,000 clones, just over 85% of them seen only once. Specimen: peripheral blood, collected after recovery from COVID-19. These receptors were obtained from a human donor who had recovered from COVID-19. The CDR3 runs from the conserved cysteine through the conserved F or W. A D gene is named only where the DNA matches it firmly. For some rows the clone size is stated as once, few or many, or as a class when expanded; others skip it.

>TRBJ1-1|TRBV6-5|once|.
TGTGCCAGCAGTTTCTCGGGGGCGGGGAACACTGAAGCTTTCTTT
CASSFSGAGNTEAFF
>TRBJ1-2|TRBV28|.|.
TGTGCCAGCAGTTTCGGCAGTTCTAAGGGCTACACCTTC
CASSFGSSKGYTF
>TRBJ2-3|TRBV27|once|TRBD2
TGTGCCAGCAGTGGTCCTAGCGGGGGGGGTTCCGATACGCAGTATTTT
CASSGPSGGGSDTQYF
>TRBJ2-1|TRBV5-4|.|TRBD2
TGTGCCAGCAGCTTAAGCGGGGGGGTTGAGCAGTTCTTC
CASSLSGGVEQFF
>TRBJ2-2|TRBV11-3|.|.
TGTGCCAGCAGTTTGGGACCGTCGAACACCGGGGAGCTGTTTTTT
CASSLGPSNTGELFF
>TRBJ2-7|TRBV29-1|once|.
TGCAGCGTTGAATCGGGGCCCCGACTAGTCTCGCAGTACTTC
CSVESGPRLVSQYF
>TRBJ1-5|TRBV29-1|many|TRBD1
TGCAGCGTGTCCGGGACAGGGTCCCAAAATCAGCCCCAGCATTTT
CSVSGTGSQNQPQHF
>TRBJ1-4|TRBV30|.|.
TGTGCCTGGAGTGGGGATGAAAAACTGTTTTTT
CAWSGDEKLFF
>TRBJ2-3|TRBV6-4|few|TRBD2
TGTGCCAGCAGTGGTAGCGGGGGGGCCACAGATACGCAGTATTTT
CASSGSGGATDTQYF
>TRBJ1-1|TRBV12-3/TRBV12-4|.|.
TGTGCCAGCAGCGAGGGAGGATTGAGTGAAGCTTTCTTT
CASSEGGLSEAFF
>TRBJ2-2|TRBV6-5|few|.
TGTGCCAGCACCCTTGATAGGACCACCGGGGAGCTGTTTTTT
CASTLDRTTGELFF
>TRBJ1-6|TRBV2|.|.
TGTGCCAGCAGTGTTAACCAGACCCCCCTCCACTTT
CASSVNQTPLHF
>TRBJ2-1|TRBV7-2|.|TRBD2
TGTGCCAGCAGCCCTACTAGCGGGGGAGGCAATGAGCAGTTCTTC
CASSPTSGGGNEQFF
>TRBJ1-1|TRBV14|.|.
TGTGCCAGCAGCGAGGGGCGCTTGACTGAAGCTTTCTTT
CASSEGRLTEAFF
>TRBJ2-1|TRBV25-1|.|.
TGTGCCAGCAGTGAGGGAGATCGGCGGACCCCTTACAATGAGCAGTTCTTC
CASSEGDRRTPYNEQFF
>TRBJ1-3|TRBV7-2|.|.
TGTGCCAGCAGCTTGGCGGGCTCGGGAAACACCATATATTTT
CASSLAGSGNTIYF
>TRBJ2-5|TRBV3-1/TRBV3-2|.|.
TGTGCCAGCAGCCAAGAGGCTAGCGTAGGGGAGACCCAGTACTTC
CASSQEASVGETQYF
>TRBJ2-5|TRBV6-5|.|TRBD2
TGTGCCAGCATCCACGCGGGGGGGCCCTCGGAGACCCAGTACTTC
CASIHAGGPSETQYF
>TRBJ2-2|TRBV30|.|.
TGTGCCTGGAGCGGCGGTTTTACCGGGGAGCTGTTTTTT
CAWSGGFTGELFF
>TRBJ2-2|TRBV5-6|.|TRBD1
TGTGCCAGCAGCTTGGCGGGACAGGGGAGGACCGGGGAGCTGTTTTTT
CASSLAGQGRTGELFF
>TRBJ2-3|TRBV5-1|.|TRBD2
TGCGCCAGCAGCGACCCTAGCGGGGGGGGCACAGATACGCAGTATTTT
CASSDPSGGGTDTQYF
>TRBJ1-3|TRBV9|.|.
TGTGCCAGCAGCTCCGGACTCTCTGGAAACACCATATATTTT
CASSSGLSGNTIYF
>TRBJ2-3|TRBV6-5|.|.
TGTGCCAGCAGTTACTCCTACTCAGGGGATACGCAGTATTTT
CASSYSYSGDTQYF
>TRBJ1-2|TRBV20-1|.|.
TGCAGTGCTAGTAGGCCAGCTCGATATGGCTACACCTTC
CSASRPARYGYTF
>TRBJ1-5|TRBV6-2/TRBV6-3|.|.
TGTGCCAGCAGTTTCCCGACAGGACTTAGCGCTGTAGATCAGCCCCAGCATTTT
CASSFPTGLSAVDQPQHF
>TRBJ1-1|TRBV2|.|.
TGTGCCAGCACGGGAGTTGGCACTGAAGCTTTCTTT
CASTGVGTEAFF
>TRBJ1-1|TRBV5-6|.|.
TGTGCCAGCAGCTGGGAGGGGGGAACTGAAGCTTTCTTT
CASSWEGGTEAFF
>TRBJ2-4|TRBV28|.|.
TGTGCCAGCAGTTCCCCGGGGGTAGCCAAAAACATTCAGTACTTC
CASSSPGVAKNIQYF